What follows are 32 T cell receptor beta chains derived from one specimen sequenced in a study of T-cell reconstitution after alpha-beta-depleted transplantation in children. A TCRbeta library incorporating unique molecular identifiers was prepared. Via MiXCR, TCRdb re-called the PCR reads, giving one row per CDR3 protein. The sample consists of about 440,000 distinct CDR3 sequences, 43% of them appearing once. Sequencing was performed on PBMCs, taken before TCRalphabeta/CD19-depleted stem cell transplant. These receptors all come from a girl aged 2 to 10 with aplastic anemia, due to receive a stem cell transplant.

V and J are TRBV25-1 and TRBJ2-3; D not resolved. Per germline, CDR1 MGHDK and CDR2 SYGVNS. CDR3 length: 12 residues. The V gene lost 8 bases and the J gene lost 5 bases, with 11 bases spanning the gap. CDR3 nucleotides: TGTGCCAGCGCCCTGAAGGGAGATACGCAGTATTTT. Its protein is CASALKGDTQYF.

This clonotype has just a few counts. This chain joins TRBV20-1 and TRBJ1-4, with D tentatively TRBD1 (5 bases). V shed 3 bases and J shed 9 bases, with 14 bases lying between them. Germline assignment: CDR1 DFQATT and CDR2 SNEGSKA (reference sequence). There are 13 residues in the CDR3. The CDR3 region has the DNA TGCAGTGCTAGTCCGGGACTGATCAAAAAACTGTTTTTT. The encoded protein is CSASPGLIKKLFF.

This clonotype was seen at least ten times. V gene TRBV15 combines with J gene TRBJ2-7; D not certain. This CDR3 spans 15 amino acids. Germline lookup yields CDR1 LNHNV and CDR2 YYDKDF (reference sequence). The V end was cut by 0 bases, the J end by 5 bases, with 14 bases between. The CDR3 sequence is CATSRDLTDGNEQYF. CDR3 bases: TGTGCCACCAGCAGAGATCTAACTGACGGTAACGAGCAGTACTTC. The whole variable domain, filled in from reference TRBV15 and TRBJ2-7, reads DAMVIQNPRYQVTQFGKPVTLSCSQTLNHNVMYWYQQKSSQAPKLLFHYYDKDFNNEADTPDNFQSRRPNTSFCFLDIRSPGLGDTAMYLCATSRDLTDGNEQYFGPGTRLTVT.

This clonotype was recorded a few times. The chain has TRBV27 and TRBJ2-3; TRBD1 agrees at 8 bases. Germline CDR1 is MNHEY and CDR2 is SMNVEV (reference sequence). With 6 bases clipped from V and 3 bases from J, the junction kept 11 bases outside the gene matches. The CDR3 covers 16 residues. For the CDR3, the DNA is TGTGCCAGCAGCCTACCTGGACAGGGTTCGACAGATACGCAGTATTTT. Amino acids: CASSLPGQGSTDTQYF.

V and J are TRBV20-1 and TRBJ1-1; the D is unclear. The CDR3 length is 12 residues. Trimming removed 5 bases at V and 4 bases at J, with 11 bases between. CDR1 and CDR2 from the germline V gene are DFQATT and SNEGSKA (reference sequence). CDR3 sequence: CSAERVGTEAFF. The CDR3 DNA follows: TGCAGTGCTGAGAGGGTTGGCACTGAAGCTTTCTTT.

The V and J genes are TRBV28 and TRBJ1-3; D may be TRBD1 (5 bases). Germline loops: CDR1 MDHEN, CDR2 SYDVKM. The CDR3 totals 16 residues. Trimming removed 3 bases at V and 0 bases at J, with 12 bases between. CDR3 amino acids: CASSFQPDSSGNTIYF. The CDR3 nucleotides are TGTGCCAGCAGTTTTCAACCTGACAGCTCTGGAAACACCATATATTTT.

This clonotype has at least ten counts. CDR3 region: CSVAKVRSTDTQYF. CDR3 DNA: TGCAGCGTTGCAAAGGTCAGGAGCACAGATACGCAGTATTTT. This chain joins TRBV29-1 and TRBJ2-3; D is undetermined. V was shortened by 4 bases and J by 0 bases, with 11 bases between the two germline ends. The germline gives CDR1 SQVTM, CDR2 ANQGSEA. The CDR3 has 14 amino acids.

This clonotype was counted at least ten times. This chain uses TRBV20-1 with TRBJ2-3; 9 nucleotides align to TRBD2. V trimming: 3 bases; J trimming: 2 bases; junction bases outside the gene matches: 3. Germline V gene sequence: CDR1 DFQATT, CDR2 SNEGSKA (reference sequence). This CDR3 region has 14 residues. CDR3 DNA sequence: TGCAGTGCTAGCCCTAGCGGGATCACAGATACGCAGTATTTT. The encoded protein is CSASPSGITDTQYF.

Worth noting for this clonotype: One junction end disagrees with the germline gene, perhaps due to a read error. J is TRBJ2-1 and V is TRBV20-1; D might be TRBD1 or TRBD2, each matching 7 bases. Germline CDR1 reads DFQATT; CDR2 reads SNEGSKA (reference sequence). The CDR3 has 16 amino acids. The DNA for the CDR3 is TGCAGTGCTAGAGAGGGGGGAGGGGGCTCCTACAATGAGCGGTTCTTC. It specifies CSAREGGGGSYNERFF.

This clonotype was picked up one time. The chain employs TRBV6-6 and TRBJ2-1; 9 bases line up with TRBD2. V lost 7 bases and J lost 8; bases outside the gene matches: 6. This CDR3 spans 13 amino acids. The germline gives CDR1 MNHNY, CDR2 SVGAGI (reference sequence). The CDR3 region has the DNA TGTGCCAGCACACTAGCGGGCTGGGATGAGCAGTTCTTC. This codes for CASTLAGWDEQFF.

Only one count was recorded for this clonotype. The gene calls are TRBV6-5 and TRBJ2-1, with 8 bases lining up with TRBD1. V shed 0 bases and J 2 bases; nucleotides not matched to a gene: 3. The CDR3 is 16 amino acids. The V gene's germline CDR1 is MNHEY and CDR2 SVGAGI. CDR3 loop: CASSYSDRVPYNEQFF. The CDR3 DNA follows: TGTGCCAGCAGTTACTCGGACAGGGTGCCCTACAATGAGCAGTTCTTC.

The rearrangement joins TRBV6-5 to TRBJ2-1; TRBD2 matches 9 bases. CDR1 is MNHEY and CDR2 is SVGAGI in the germline V gene. J was trimmed by 5 bases and V by 2 bases; bases with no gene match: 4. The CDR3 length is 15 residues. The CDR3 is CASSYVTSGNNEQFF. In DNA, the CDR3 is TGTGCCAGCAGTTACGTGACTAGCGGTAACAATGAGCAGTTCTTC.

This clonotype was seen a few times. The chain uses TRBV11-2 and TRBJ2-5; 9 bases are shared with TRBD2. The V segment lost 1 base and the J segment 0 bases; nucleotides outside the gene matches: 6. CDR3 size: 17 residues. Per the germline V gene, CDR1 is SGHAT and CDR2 is FQNNGV. The CDR3 DNA sequence: TGTGCCAGCAGCTTAGGATTAACTAGCGGGCACCAAGAGACCCAGTACTTC. Translating it yields CASSLGLTSGHQETQYF.

Many counts were recorded for this clonotype. This sequence joins TRBV7-2 and TRBJ2-3, with 7 bases identical to TRBD1. The trim removed 1 base at V and 1 base at J, leaving 2 bases unmatched. Per the germline V gene, CDR1 is SGHTA and CDR2 is FQGNSA. The CDR3 covers 15 residues. The CDR3 loop reads CASSLERGRTDTQYF. CDR3 in DNA: TGTGCCAGCAGCTTAGAAAGGGGGCGCACAGATACGCAGTATTTT.

This chain joins TRBV6-5 and TRBJ1-1; 9 bases line up with TRBD1. This CDR3 spans 17 amino acids. V was pared by 0 bases and J by 5 bases, with 10 bases of the junction left unmatched. Germline V lookup: CDR1 MNHEY, CDR2 SVGAGI. CDR3: CASSYSISGTGWTEAFF. The CDR3, as DNA: TGTGCCAGCAGTTACTCCATCTCAGGGACAGGGTGGACTGAAGCTTTCTTT.

This clonotype showed up many times. V is TRBV7-2 and J is TRBJ2-5, with 7 nucleotides matching TRBD1. Germline lookup yields CDR1 SGHTA and CDR2 FQGNSA. J was trimmed by 2 bases and V by 8 bases; bases with no gene match: 8. The CDR3 has 14 amino acids. The CDR3 region has the DNA TGTGCCAGCTCGGGGACAGTTAGACAAGAGACCCAGTACTTC. It is translated as CASSGTVRQETQYF.

Ten or more counts support this clonotype. The CDR3 is CSVMTPRDGYTF. The CDR3 region has the DNA TGCAGCGTTATGACCCCCAGGGATGGCTACACCTTC. The V gene is TRBV29-1, the J gene TRBJ1-2; weak D call: TRBD1 (5 bases). Germline V gene data show CDR1 as SQVTM and CDR2 as ANQGSEA. The CDR3 has 12 residues. The ends were cut back, 5 bases at V and 6 bases at J, with 13 bases in the middle.

This clonotype was seen a handful of times. The V call is TRBV4-3, the J call TRBJ2-3; D is unclear. Trimming pared 2 bases from V and 6 bases from J, leaving 9 bases between. The CDR3 has 13 amino acids. CDR1 LGHNA and CDR2 YSLEER come from the germline V gene. CDR3 DNA sequence: TGCGCCAGCAGCCAAACGAATTGGGATACGCAGTATTTT. Protein sequence: CASSQTNWDTQYF.

Many counts were recorded for this clonotype. The V and J genes are TRBV28 and TRBJ2-2; weak D call: TRBD1 (5 bases). Trimming removed 3 bases at V and 14 bases at J, with 19 bases between. The CDR3 has 14 residues. Germline loops: CDR1 MDHEN, CDR2 SYDVKM. The CDR3 coding sequence is TGTGCCAGCAGTTTCAATAGACAGACCGGTGTCCTGTTTTTT. Residues: CASSFNRQTGVLFF. The full variable domain, its missing parts supplied by reference TRBV28 and TRBJ2-2, is DVKVTQSSRYLVKRTGEKVFLECVQDMDHENMFWYRQDPGLGLRLIYFSYDVKMKEKGDIPEGYSVSREKKERFSLILESASTNQTSMYLCASSFNRQTGVLFFGEGSRLTVL.

The V gene is TRBV7-2, the J gene TRBJ1-2, with 8 bases lining up with TRBD1. V was clipped by 2 bases and J by 4 bases; unmatched bases: 9. Germline-derived CDR1 and CDR2 are SGHTA and FQGNSA. The CDR3 covers 16 residues. The CDR3 DNA reads as TGTGCCAGCAGCTTACAGGGGACAGGAGCTCTCTATGGCTACACCTTC. Residues: CASSLQGTGALYGYTF.

The table lists this clonotype with a few counts. The genes are TRBV12-3 or TRBV12-4 and TRBJ2-7; TRBD2 agrees at 12 bases. V shed 3 bases and J 6 bases; nucleotides not matched to a gene: 6. The CDR3 runs to 15 residues. The CDR3 coding sequence is TGTGCCAGCAGTTTGCTAGCGGGAGGGCGGGGCGAGCAGTACTTC. Translation gives CASSLLAGGRGEQYF.

J is TRBJ2-3 and V is TRBV25-1; TRBD2 matches 8 bases. Per the germline V gene, CDR1 is MGHDK and CDR2 is SYGVNS. This CDR3 contains 14 residues. After removal of 3 bases from V and 6 bases from J, the junction contained 5 bases not matched to a gene. For the CDR3, the DNA is TGTGCCAGCAGTGATGCGTCTAGCGGGGATACGCAGTATTTT. Translation: CASSDASSGDTQYF.

The genes are TRBV19 and TRBJ2-1, with TRBD2 matching over 8 bases. Germline V CDR1 and CDR2: LNHDA, SQIVND (reference sequence). The CDR3 contains 16 residues. The trim removed 3 bases at V and 4 bases at J, leaving 8 bases unmatched. The CDR3 reads CASSISRREVYNEQFF. The CDR3 coding sequence is TGTGCCAGTAGTATTTCCCGGCGGGAGGTTTACAATGAGCAGTTCTTC. Full variable domain (remainder filled in from reference TRBV19 and TRBJ2-1): DGGITQSPKYLFRKEGQNVTLSCEQNLNHDAMYWYRQDPGQGLRLIYYSQIVNDFQKGDIAEGYSVSREKKESFPLTVTSAQKNPTAFYLCASSISRREVYNEQFFGPGTRLTVL.

The chain recombines TRBV14 with TRBJ2-1; D perhaps matches TRBD2 (6 bases). This CDR3 region has 14 residues. The germline V gene encodes CDR1 SGHDN and CDR2 FVKESK. The V gene lost 5 bases and the J gene lost 4 bases, with 12 bases spanning the gap. This CDR3 is CASSETGLYNEQFF. The CDR3, as DNA: TGTGCCAGCAGCGAGACGGGACTTTACAATGAGCAGTTCTTC.

This sequence joins TRBV19 and TRBJ2-6; 7 bases line up with TRBD1. V was clipped by 7 bases and J by 2 bases; unmatched bases: 2. Per the germline V gene, CDR1 is LNHDA and CDR2 is SQIVND (reference sequence). The CDR3 covers 14 residues. As DNA, the CDR3 is TGTGCCAGTAACACAGGGGCTGGGGCCAACGTCCTGACTTTC. Its protein product is CASNTGAGANVLTF.

As regards this clonotype: A much larger clone is a single base away; this may be a read error. This chain connects TRBV12-3 or TRBV12-4 to TRBJ2-3, with D hard to call. The CDR3 runs to 11 residues. The CDR3 region is CAGSMEDTQYF. In DNA form, the CDR3 reads TGTGCCGGCAGTATGGAGGATACGCAGTATTTT.

The J gene is TRBJ2-5, the V gene TRBV14; TRBD1 agrees at 9 bases. The germline V gene encodes CDR1 SGHDN and CDR2 FVKESK. V dropped 4 bases and J dropped 4; count of bases not matched to a gene: 7. The CDR3 is made up of 15 amino acids. The CDR3 spells CASSPRQGGRETQYF. The CDR3 DNA reads as TGTGCCAGCAGCCCCCGACAGGGGGGGAGAGAGACCCAGTACTTC.

This clonotype was recorded at least ten times. The CDR3 reads CASSLGLANRNEQFF. The CDR3 nucleotides are TGTGCCAGCAGCTTGGGCCTAGCAAATCGGAATGAGCAGTTCTTC. The chain carries TRBV7-2 and TRBJ2-1; a weak D match, TRBD2 (5 bases). Germline V lookup: CDR1 SGHTA, CDR2 FQGNSA. V lost 3 bases to trimming and J lost 7 bases, with 16 bases between them. The CDR3 covers 15 residues.

This chain joins TRBV2 and TRBJ2-7; 7 bases align to TRBD1. The CDR3 totals 14 residues. The V and J ends lost 11 bases and 2 bases, in that order; junction bases with no gene match: 12. Germline V gene sequence: CDR1 SNHLY, CDR2 FYNNEI. This CDR3 is CAGGPRQGAYEQYF. DNA for the CDR3: TGTGCCGGGGGCCCCCGGCAGGGGGCCTACGAGCAGTACTTC.

This chain joins TRBV5-1 and TRBJ1-1; maybe TRBD1 (6 bases). The CDR3 is 14 residues long. The V end lost 3 bases, the J end lost 0 bases, and 9 bases lay between the germline ends. The germline gives CDR1 SGHRS, CDR2 YFSETQ. CDR3 DNA: TGCGCCAGCAGCTCCCCAGGGGTGAACACTGAAGCTTTCTTT. The encoded protein is CASSSPGVNTEAFF.

This clonotype occurred a few times. The gene calls are TRBV20-1 and TRBJ2-5, with 12 bases lining up with TRBD1. The junction had 7 bases not matched to a gene; V was cut back by 6 bases and J by 5 bases. The CDR3 covers 14 residues. The V gene's germline CDR1 is DFQATT and CDR2 SNEGSKA (reference sequence). Written as DNA, the CDR3 is TGCAGTGCCGCCGGGACAGGGGGCACGGAGACCCAGTACTTC. Residues: CSAAGTGGTETQYF.

This clonotype was observed at least ten times. The rearrangement joins TRBV12-3 or TRBV12-4 to TRBJ1-6; no firm D call. V shed 8 bases and J shed 7 bases, with 18 bases lying between them. The CDR3 is made up of 15 amino acids. CDR3 DNA sequence: TGTGCCAGCCATCGGACGGTAGGATCCAATTCACCCCTCCACTTT. Protein sequence: CASHRTVGSNSPLHF.